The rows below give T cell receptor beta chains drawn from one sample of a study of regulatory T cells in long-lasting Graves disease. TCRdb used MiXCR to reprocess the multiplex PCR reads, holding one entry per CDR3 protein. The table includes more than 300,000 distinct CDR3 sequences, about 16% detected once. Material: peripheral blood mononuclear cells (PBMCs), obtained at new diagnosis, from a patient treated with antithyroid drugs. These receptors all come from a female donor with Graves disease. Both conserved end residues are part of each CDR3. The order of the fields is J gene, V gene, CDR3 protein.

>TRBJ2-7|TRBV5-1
CASSSGRQSSSYEQYF
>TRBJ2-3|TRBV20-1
CSAYSSGRSDTQYF
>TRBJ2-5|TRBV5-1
CASSLEGQETQYF
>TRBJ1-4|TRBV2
CASREGQLDGEKLFF
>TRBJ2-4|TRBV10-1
CASSESTANVQYF
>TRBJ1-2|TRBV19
CASSSSPGRHYSF
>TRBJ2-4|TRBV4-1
CASSQTLQGIAKNIQYF
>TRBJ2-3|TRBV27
CASSLSGLAGGDTQYF
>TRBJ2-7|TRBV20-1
CSAPYRGSWYEQYF
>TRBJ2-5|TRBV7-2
CASSLGITDGGQETQYF
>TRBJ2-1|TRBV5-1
CAAGWRGSSYNEQFF
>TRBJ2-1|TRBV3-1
CASQKDLRGEQFF
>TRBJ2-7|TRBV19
CASSPAGTGGSYEQYF
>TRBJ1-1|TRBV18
CASSPRQDEAFF
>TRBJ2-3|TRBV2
CASNRSPSTDTQYF
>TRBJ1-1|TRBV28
CASSLCCRLNTEAFF
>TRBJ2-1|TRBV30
CAWSGRRGGEQFF
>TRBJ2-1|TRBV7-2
CASSASWGLAGPNEQFF
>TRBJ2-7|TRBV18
CASSPRRGSYEQYF
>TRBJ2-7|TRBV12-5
CASGQGGVYEQYF
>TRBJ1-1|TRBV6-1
CASTPRQLNTEAFF
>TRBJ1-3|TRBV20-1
CSARDPSVSYSGNTIYF
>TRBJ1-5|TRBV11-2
CASSGQGGLNQPQHF
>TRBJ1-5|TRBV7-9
CASSSDPRGQGSNQPQHF
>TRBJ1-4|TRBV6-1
CASRSHWGDRGEKLFF
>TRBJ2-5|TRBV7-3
CASSPGQGMGETQYF
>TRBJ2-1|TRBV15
CATSRVVAEYNEQFF
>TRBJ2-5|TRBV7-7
CASSPGLAGGPGYF
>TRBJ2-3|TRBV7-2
CASSLVLAGGRPTGDTQYF
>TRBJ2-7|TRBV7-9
CASSSTGTGGKRDSYEQYF
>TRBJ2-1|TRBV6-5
CASSYGREYNEQFF
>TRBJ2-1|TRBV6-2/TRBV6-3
CASSYSPAQSYNEQFF
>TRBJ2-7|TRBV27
CASRGSMAYEQYF
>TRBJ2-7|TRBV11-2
CASSFGQGTYEQYF
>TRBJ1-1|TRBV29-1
CSVGGQPTFEAFF
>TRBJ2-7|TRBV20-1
CSAIRGSGDEQYF